This T cell receptor (beta chain) was identified during a study of T-cell reconstitution after alpha-beta-depleted transplantation in children (dated by TCRdb to between 2015 and 2016). The study in broad terms: T-cell immune reconstitution after TCRalphabeta/CD19-depleted allogeneic hematopoietic cell transplantation in children was quantitatively tracked in the study by means of TCR repertoire profiling. Beyond this particular receptor, the publication reports: In some patients, high TCRbeta diversity at day 60 was attributed to recipient T cells and intrathymic progenitors that had survived conditioning. About two months after transplant, the apparently early recovery of alphabetaT-cell counts reportedly depended on just several hundred clones that had expanded rapidly and came from non-depleted graft cells. Over subsequent months, a decline in hyperexpanded clone frequencies was noted, and after one year, T-cell counts and TCRbeta diversity were mostly ascribed to newly produced T cells.

In the paper's terms, the time point label means: day 60 (about 2 months) after transplantation. The treatment or condition label for this specimen denotes: allogeneic hematopoietic cell transplantation with graft depleted of TCRalphabeta T cells and CD19 B cells. The children who served as transplant recipients had been given grafts of TCRalphabeta/CD19-depleted allogeneic hematopoietic cells. The CDR3, from cysteine to phenylalanine, totals 15 residues. The DNA shown is the 45-base CDR3, in frame from base 1. V and J lose 4 bases and 4 bases, and a span of 14 bases separates them. From the germline V gene, CDR1 is SGHVS and CDR2 is FNYEAQ. Many counts were recorded for this clonotype. Its antigen remains unidentified. The input lacks base qualities; no much larger clone sits a single base away. The library was generated by PCR. The sample was run on an Illumina HiSeq 2500. TCR libraries were prepared with molecular barcoding, using unique molecular identifiers to normalize TCRbeta repertoire quantification. Through fastp at Q25 and MiXCR, TCRdb rebuilt clones from the public reads, retaining in-frame beta chains. Rows are unified per CDR3 protein, each entry keeping the most common DNA and genes. This sample lists approximately 97,000 distinct CDR3 sequences; under 7% were detected once. Roughly 5.5% of the sample comes from the top ten.

The V and J segments used are TRBV7-6 and TRBJ2-1; the D gene cannot be named for sure. The sequencing here drew on PBMCs, mostly from graft donor cells, taken 60 days after TCRalphabeta/CD19-depleted stem cell transplant. The origin of this receptor is a female patient aged 2-15 years who had a stem cell transplant for Fanconi anemia, so the T cells may come from the graft donor. The DNA sequence is TGTGCCAGCAGCTCCCCGGCCTCCCAATACAATGAGCAGTTCTTC. This codes for CASSSPASQYNEQFF.